A single sample is the source of the 18 T cell receptor beta chains below, sequenced in a study of CD8+ T cells in alopecia areata. Extracted RNA was reverse transcribed into cDNA, the sequencing template. Some clones are missing from TCRdb's copy, which holds only in-frame ones; the method was immunoSEQ multiplex PCR. This sample has some 240,000 clones; approximately 52% occur once, and the top ten carry 0.45%. The input for sequencing was CD4+ T cells sorted from blood, taken at week 0. The receptors were gathered from a human donor with alopecia areata.

V and J are TRBV6-5 and TRBJ1-1; possibly TRBD1 for D (6 bases). CDR3 size: 14 residues. The germline gives CDR1 MNHEY, CDR2 SVGAGI. The V gene lost 2 bases and the J gene lost 4 bases, with 11 bases spanning the gap. The CDR3 here is CASSYRPGATEAFF. CDR3 bases: TGTGCCAGCAGTTACCGGCCAGGGGCCACTGAAGCTTTCTTT.

In the case of this clone: The same CDR3 arises from other DNA sequences in this sample as well. The chain joins TRBV5-1 to TRBJ1-1; D is ambiguous. This CDR3 contains 13 residues. The ends were cut back, 0 bases at V and 3 bases at J, with 6 bases in the middle. Germline loops: CDR1 SGHRS, CDR2 YFSETQ. The CDR3 DNA is TGCGCCAGCAGCTTGGCCGCGGACACTGAAGCTTTCTTT. It codes for CASSLAADTEAFF.

This sequence joins TRBV29-1 and TRBJ2-3; TRBD2 agrees at 9 bases. V was clipped by 1 base and J by 2 bases; unmatched bases: 4. This CDR3 contains 15 residues. The germline gives CDR1 SQVTM, CDR2 ANQGSEA. The CDR3 DNA is TGCAGCGTTGAAGTTCTAGCGGGGTCCACAGATACGCAGTATTTT. It specifies CSVEVLAGSTDTQYF.

The table lists this clone with a few counts. The chain combines TRBV29-1 with TRBJ1-2; D call uncertain. V was cut by 3 bases and J by 2 bases, with 10 bases left in between. CDR3 length equals 13 residues. Germline V gene data show CDR1 as SQVTM and CDR2 as ANQGSEA. CDR3 protein: CSVDRTDNYGYTF. CDR3 DNA: TGCAGCGTTGACCGGACCGACAACTATGGCTACACCTTC.

This clone has just a few counts. This chain connects TRBV7-9 to TRBJ1-1, with D tentatively TRBD1 (5 bases). The germline V gene has CDR1 SEHNR and CDR2 FQNEAQ (reference sequence). V was trimmed by 4 bases and J by 1 base, leaving 10 bases between them. The CDR3 loop spans 14 amino acids. The DNA for the CDR3 is TGTGCCAGCAGCTACTCGGGGCAGAACACTGAAGCTTTCTTT. Amino acid sequence: CASSYSGQNTEAFF.

This clone was observed a handful of times. The chain is built from TRBV29-1 and TRBJ1-2; 9 bases agree with TRBD1. This CDR3 is 13 amino acids long. The germline V gene encodes CDR1 SQVTM and CDR2 ANQGSEA. The V gene end was trimmed by 6 bases and the J gene end by 2 bases; junction bases not matched to a gene: 4. This CDR3 is CSVRDRANYGYTF. The CDR3 DNA reads TGCAGCGTAAGGGACAGGGCCAACTATGGCTACACCTTC.

The V and J genes are TRBV27 and TRBJ2-6; D ambiguous. V lost 4 bases, J lost 0 bases, and 7 bases lay in between. Germline V CDR1 and CDR2: MNHEY, SMNVEV (reference sequence). This CDR3 contains 15 residues. CDR3: CASSSSLSGANVLTF. CDR3 coding DNA: TGTGCCAGCAGTTCTTCCCTCTCTGGGGCCAACGTCCTGACTTTC.

The chain links TRBV25-1 to TRBJ2-3; D gene uncertain. V lost 4 bases to trimming and J lost 3 bases, with 11 bases between them. The CDR3 totals 14 residues. Per germline, CDR1 MGHDK and CDR2 SYGVNS. The CDR3 nucleotides are TGTGCCAGCAGTGTAGGCTCCCTAACAGATACGCAGTATTTT. As protein: CASSVGSLTDTQYF.

This chain uses TRBV6-1 with TRBJ2-7, with no clear D. The germline CDR1 and CDR2 sequences are MNHNS and SASEGT. Trimming removed 2 bases at V and 2 bases at J, with 19 bases between. The CDR3 runs 17 residues. CDR3 coding DNA: TGTGCCAGCAGTGAAAGAGCCCCGGGTTTGGGCGCCTACGAGCAGTACTTC. Its protein product is CASSERAPGLGAYEQYF.

This chain joins TRBV5-1 and TRBJ2-5; a weak D match, TRBD2 (5 bases). Looked up from germline, CDR1 is SGHRS and CDR2 is YFSETQ. The CDR3 has 14 amino acids. Trimming stripped 7 bases from V and 3 bases from J, with 16 bases between. The CDR3 bases are TGCGCCAGCGAGTGGGGTAGCGACAAAGAGACCCAGTACTTC. It translates to CASEWGSDKETQYF.

The chain carries TRBV27 and TRBJ1-2; TRBD1 agrees at 8 bases. The CDR3 covers 15 residues. Trimming took 5 bases from V and 6 from J; bases not matched to a gene: 11. Germline V gene data show CDR1 as MNHEY and CDR2 as SMNVEV (reference sequence). CDR3 amino acids: CASSPSDRVWHGYTF. The CDR3 DNA reads TGTGCCAGCAGTCCGTCGGACAGGGTTTGGCATGGCTACACCTTC.

The genes are TRBV6-5 and TRBJ2-3; D possibly corresponds to TRBD1 (6 bases). From germline, CDR1 is MNHEY and CDR2 SVGAGI. CDR3 length: 12 residues. V lost 2 bases to trimming and J lost 10 bases, with 10 bases between them. CDR3 residues: CASSYKGVAQYF. Written as DNA, the CDR3 is TGTGCCAGCAGTTACAAGGGGGTTGCGCAGTATTTT.

There are a few counts of this clone. The genes are TRBV6-1 and TRBJ1-1; D uncertain. V gave up 6 bases and J gave up 4 bases, with 12 bases separating them. The CDR3 covers 13 residues. The germline gives CDR1 MNHNS, CDR2 SASEGT. The CDR3 region has the DNA TGTGCCAGCAGGGAAACTCGCCCCACTGAAGCTTTCTTT. Protein product: CASRETRPTEAFF.

The chain employs TRBV6-6 and TRBJ1-1, with TRBD1 identical over 8 bases. CDR1 is MNHNY, CDR2 SVGAGI, per germline (reference sequence). This CDR3 spans 16 amino acids. Trimming took 0 bases from V and 1 from J; bases not matched to a gene: 4. The CDR3 loop is CASSYSYRGSNTEAFF. CDR3 DNA sequence: TGTGCCAGCAGTTACTCGTACAGGGGGTCGAACACTGAAGCTTTCTTT.

The rearrangement uses TRBV30 and TRBJ2-2; D is uncertain. Trimming left V 3 bases short and J 7 bases short, with 6 bases between. CDR1 is GTSNPN, CDR2 SVGIG, per germline (reference sequence). The CDR3 runs to 11 residues. CDR3 bases: TGTGCCTGGAGCGGTTACGGGGAGCTGTTTTTT. It yields the protein CAWSGYGELFF.

This clone has a handful of counts. The chain couples TRBV29-1 to TRBJ2-2; 10 nucleotides match TRBD2. V gave up 7 bases and J gave up 1 base; unmatched junction bases: 9. The germline V gene has CDR1 SQVTM and CDR2 ANQGSEA. The CDR3 runs to 16 residues. CDR3 bases: TGCAGCGCTCGGCTAGCGGGGGTCCTGAACACCGGGGAGCTGTTTTTT. It encodes CSARLAGVLNTGELFF.

This clone was detected a few times. The rearrangement uses TRBV29-1 and TRBJ2-3; D tentatively fits TRBD1 or TRBD2 (5 bases each). Looked up from germline, CDR1 is SQVTM and CDR2 is ANQGSEA. CDR3 length: 10 residues. Between the trimmed V and J ends, which lost 4 bases and 6 bases, there was a span of 5 bases. CDR3 in DNA: TGCAGCGTTGGGGGGGATACGCAGTATTTT. This gives the protein CSVGGDTQYF.

The gene calls are TRBV28 and TRBJ2-7; possibly TRBD2 for D (5 bases). There are 15 residues in the CDR3. Germline V lookup: CDR1 MDHEN, CDR2 SYDVKM. V was clipped by 4 bases and J by 0 bases, with 13 bases between them. CDR3 in DNA: TGTGCCAGCAGTTCCCAAAGGAGGATCTCCTACGAGCAGTACTTC. It encodes CASSSQRRISYEQYF.